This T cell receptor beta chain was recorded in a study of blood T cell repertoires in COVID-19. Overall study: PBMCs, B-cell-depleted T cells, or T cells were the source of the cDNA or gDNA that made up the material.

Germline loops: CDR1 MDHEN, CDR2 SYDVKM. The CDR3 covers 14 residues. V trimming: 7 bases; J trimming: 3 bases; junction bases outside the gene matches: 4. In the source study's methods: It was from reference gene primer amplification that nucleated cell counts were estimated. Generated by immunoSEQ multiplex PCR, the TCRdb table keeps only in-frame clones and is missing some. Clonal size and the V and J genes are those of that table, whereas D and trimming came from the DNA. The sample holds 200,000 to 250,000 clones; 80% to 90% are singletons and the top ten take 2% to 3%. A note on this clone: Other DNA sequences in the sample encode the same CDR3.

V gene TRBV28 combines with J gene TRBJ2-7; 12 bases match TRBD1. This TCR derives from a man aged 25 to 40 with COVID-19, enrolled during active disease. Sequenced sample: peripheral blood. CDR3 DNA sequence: TGTGCCAGCATGGGGGACAGGGGGCTCTACGAGCAGTACTTC. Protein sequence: CASMGDRGLYEQYF.